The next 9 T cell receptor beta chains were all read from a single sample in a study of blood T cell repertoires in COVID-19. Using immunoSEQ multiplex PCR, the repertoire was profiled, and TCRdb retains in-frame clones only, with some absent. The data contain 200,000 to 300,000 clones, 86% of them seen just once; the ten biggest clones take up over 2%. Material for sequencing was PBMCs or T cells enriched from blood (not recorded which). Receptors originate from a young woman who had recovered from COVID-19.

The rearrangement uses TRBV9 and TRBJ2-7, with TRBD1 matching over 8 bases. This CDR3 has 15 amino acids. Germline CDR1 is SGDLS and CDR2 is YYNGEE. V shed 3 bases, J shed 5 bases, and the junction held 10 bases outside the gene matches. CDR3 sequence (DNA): TGTGCCAGCAGCGCACCGGGACAGGATACCGACGAGCAGTACTTC. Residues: CASSAPGQDTDEQYF.

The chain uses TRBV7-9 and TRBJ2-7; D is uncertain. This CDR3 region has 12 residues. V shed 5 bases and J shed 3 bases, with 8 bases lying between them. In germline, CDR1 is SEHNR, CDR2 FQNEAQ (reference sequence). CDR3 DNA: TGTGCCAGCAGCCCTGACAACTACGAGCAGTACTTC. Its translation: CASSPDNYEQYF. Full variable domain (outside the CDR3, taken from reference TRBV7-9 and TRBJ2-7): DTGVSQNPRHKITKRGQNVTFRCDPISEHNRLYWYRQTLGQGPEFLTYFQNEAQLEKSRLLSDRFSAERPKGSFSTLEIQRTEQGDSAMYLCASSPDNYEQYFGPGTRLTVT.

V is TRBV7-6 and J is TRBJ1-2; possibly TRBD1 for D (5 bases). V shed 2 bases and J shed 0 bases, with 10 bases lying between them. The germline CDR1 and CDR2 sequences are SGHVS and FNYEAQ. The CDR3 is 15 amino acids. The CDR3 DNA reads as TGTGCCAGCAGCTTATCGGGGGACGCTAACTATGGCTACACCTTC. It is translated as CASSLSGDANYGYTF.

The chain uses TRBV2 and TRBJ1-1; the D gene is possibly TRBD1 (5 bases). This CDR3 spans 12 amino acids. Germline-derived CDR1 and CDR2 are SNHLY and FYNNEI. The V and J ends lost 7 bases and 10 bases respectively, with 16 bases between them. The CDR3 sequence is CASNKQASGAFF. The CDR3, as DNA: TGTGCCAGCAACAAACAGGCTTCGGGAGCTTTCTTT.

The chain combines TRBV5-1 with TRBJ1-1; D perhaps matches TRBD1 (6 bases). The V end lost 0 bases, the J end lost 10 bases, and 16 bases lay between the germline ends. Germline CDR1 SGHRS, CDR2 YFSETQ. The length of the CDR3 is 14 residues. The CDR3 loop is CASSLVDRLNGAFF. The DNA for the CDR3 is TGCGCCAGCAGCTTGGTTGACAGGCTAAATGGAGCTTTCTTT.

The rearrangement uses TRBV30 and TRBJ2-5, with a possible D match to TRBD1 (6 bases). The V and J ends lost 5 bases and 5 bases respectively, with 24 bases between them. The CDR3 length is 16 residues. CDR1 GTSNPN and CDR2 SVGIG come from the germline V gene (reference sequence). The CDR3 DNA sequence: TGTGCCTGGGTTGACAGGATCGAGGGTCCGTGGGAGACCCAGTACTTC. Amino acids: CAWVDRIEGPWETQYF.

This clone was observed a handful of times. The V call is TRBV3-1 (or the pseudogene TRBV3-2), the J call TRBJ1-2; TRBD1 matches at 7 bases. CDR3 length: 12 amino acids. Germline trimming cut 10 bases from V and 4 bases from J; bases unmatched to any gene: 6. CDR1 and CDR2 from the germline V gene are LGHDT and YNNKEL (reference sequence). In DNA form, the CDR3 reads TGTGCCACCGGGACAGATTCCTATGGCTACACCTTC. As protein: CATGTDSYGYTF.

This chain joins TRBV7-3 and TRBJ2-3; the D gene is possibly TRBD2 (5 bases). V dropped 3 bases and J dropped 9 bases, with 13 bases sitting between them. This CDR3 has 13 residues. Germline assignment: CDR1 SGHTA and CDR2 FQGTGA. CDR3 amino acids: CASSFPGEPTQYF. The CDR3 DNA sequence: TGTGCCAGCAGCTTTCCCGGGGAGCCGACGCAGTATTTT. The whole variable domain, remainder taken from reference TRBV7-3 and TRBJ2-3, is GAGVSQTPSNKVTEKGKYVELRCDPISGHTALYWYRQSLGQGPEFLIYFQGTGAADDSGLPNDRFFAVRPEGSVSTLKIQRTERGDSAVYLCASSFPGEPTQYFGPGTRLTVL.

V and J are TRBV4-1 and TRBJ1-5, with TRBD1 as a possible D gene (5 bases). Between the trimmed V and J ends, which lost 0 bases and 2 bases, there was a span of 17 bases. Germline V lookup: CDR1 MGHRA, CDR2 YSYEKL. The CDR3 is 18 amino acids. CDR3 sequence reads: CASSQDLSGVSGNQPQHF. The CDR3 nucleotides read TGCGCCAGCAGCCAAGATCTATCGGGGGTAAGTGGCAATCAGCCCCAGCATTTT.